This TCR beta chain was recovered during a study of early T cells in non-severe SARS-CoV-2 infection. Individual cDNA molecules received unique molecular identifiers during library preparation. One entry per CDR3 protein results from TCRdb running MiXCR on the 5' RACE reads. The sample has 75,000 to 80,000 distinct CDR3 sequences; over 9% are singletons. CDR3 length: 14 amino acids. With 1 base removed from V and 6 bases from J, the gap between germline ends came to 12 bases. Germline V gene sequence: CDR1 MNHEY, CDR2 SVGEGT. The sample here was whole blood, taken at baseline. The V and J genes are TRBV6-2 or TRBV6-3 and TRBJ1-1; the D is unclear. The TCR sequence derives from an adult who was a healthcare worker with PCR-confirmed SARS-CoV-2 infection or an uninfected control (not recorded which). The CDR3 region is CASSYYPNGAEAFF. CDR3 in DNA: TGTGCCAGCAGTTACTATCCTAATGGGGCTGAAGCTTTCTTT.